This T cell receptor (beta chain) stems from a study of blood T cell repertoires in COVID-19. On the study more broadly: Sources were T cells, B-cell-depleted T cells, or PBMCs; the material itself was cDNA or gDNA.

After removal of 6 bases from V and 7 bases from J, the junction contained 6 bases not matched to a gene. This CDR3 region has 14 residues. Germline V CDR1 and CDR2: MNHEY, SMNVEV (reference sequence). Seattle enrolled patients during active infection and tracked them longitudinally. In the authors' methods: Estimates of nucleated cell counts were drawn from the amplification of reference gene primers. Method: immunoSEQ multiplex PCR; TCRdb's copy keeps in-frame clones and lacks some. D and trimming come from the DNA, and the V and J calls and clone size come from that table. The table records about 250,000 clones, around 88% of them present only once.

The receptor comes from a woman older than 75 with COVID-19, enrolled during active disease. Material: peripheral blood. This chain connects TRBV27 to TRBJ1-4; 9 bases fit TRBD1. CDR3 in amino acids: CASSRDRGGEKLFF. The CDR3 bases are TGTGCCAGCAGCCGAGACAGGGGGGGTGAAAAACTGTTTTTT.